Following are 16 T cell receptor beta chains from one sample sequenced in a study of blood T cell repertoires in COVID-19. Sequencing was performed with immunoSEQ multiplex PCR; in TCRdb, only in-frame clones are kept and a portion is missing. The sample lists approximately 60,000 clones; over 85% were seen once. The sequencing input was peripheral blood. Receptor source: a man aged 70-80 years with active COVID-19.

This chain links TRBV20-1 with TRBJ2-3; TRBD1 aligns across 10 bases. V trimming: 3 bases; J trimming: 4 bases; junction bases outside the gene matches: 13. The CDR3 has 17 residues. Germline CDR1 reads DFQATT; CDR2 reads SNEGSKA (reference sequence). CDR3 sequence reads: CSASPGPGQGVADTQYF. In DNA form, the CDR3 reads TGCAGTGCTAGTCCCGGCCCAGGACAGGGGGTCGCAGATACGCAGTATTTT.

The chain carries TRBV5-1 and TRBJ2-5; 10 bases are a match to TRBD1. Germline V lookup: CDR1 SGHRS, CDR2 YFSETQ. The V and J ends lost 3 bases and 4 bases, in that order; junction bases with no gene match: 3. CDR3 length equals 14 residues. This CDR3 reads CASSSTGGIETQYF. CDR3 bases: TGCGCCAGCAGCTCGACAGGGGGCATAGAGACCCAGTACTTC.

The gene calls are TRBV5-4 and TRBJ2-5; TRBD1 is a possible D gene (5 bases). The V gene's germline CDR1 is SGHNT and CDR2 YYREEE (reference sequence). The CDR3 extends over 12 amino acids. Trimming shortened V by 7 bases and J by 1 base, and 8 bases separated the two germline ends. DNA for the CDR3: TGTGCCAGCGGAACAGGCCAAGAGACCCAGTACTTC. Its protein is CASGTGQETQYF.

J is TRBJ1-4 and V is TRBV29-1; D call uncertain. Germline V gene data show CDR1 as SQVTM and CDR2 as ANQGSEA. The CDR3 sequence is 14 residues long. Trimming pared 6 bases from V and 4 bases from J, leaving 15 bases between. The CDR3 DNA reads as TGCAGCGTCCCGAGTTCCGGGTTTAATGAAAAACTGTTTTTT. Translation: CSVPSSGFNEKLFF.

This clone has only one observation. The chain combines TRBV11-3 with TRBJ2-3; 10 positions match TRBD2. CDR1 and CDR2 (germline): SGHNT, YENEEA. The length of the CDR3 is 18 residues. After removal of 4 bases from V and 0 bases from J, the junction contained 10 bases not matched to a gene. Here the CDR3 reads CASSSMVAGGSSTDTQYF. The DNA of the CDR3 is TGTGCCAGCAGCTCAATGGTAGCGGGGGGATCTAGCACAGATACGCAGTATTTT.

The rearrangement uses TRBV12-3 or TRBV12-4 and TRBJ1-1; weak D call: TRBD1 (5 bases). The CDR3 has 12 amino acids. V dropped 3 bases and J dropped 8 bases, with 10 bases sitting between them. The CDR3 loop is CASSFGKGEAFF. The CDR3 DNA sequence: TGTGCCAGCAGTTTCGGCAAGGGGGAAGCTTTCTTT.

This chain connects TRBV19 to TRBJ2-1, with D possibly being TRBD2 (6 bases). The V end lost 4 bases, the J end lost 7 bases, and 14 bases lay between the germline ends. Germline V CDR1 and CDR2: LNHDA, SQIVND (reference sequence). The CDR3 loop spans 14 amino acids. CDR3 nucleotide sequence: TGTGCCAGTAGTACCGGAGGGGTAGGGAATGAGCAGTTCTTC. Translation gives CASSTGGVGNEQFF.

This rearrangement joins TRBV2 to TRBJ1-4; D is unresolved. The CDR3 is made up of 14 amino acids. Germline lookup yields CDR1 SNHLY and CDR2 FYNNEI. V lost 5 bases and J lost 0, with 7 bases in between. The CDR3 loop is CASSRSSTNEKLFF. The CDR3 nucleotides are TGTGCCAGCAGTCGTAGCTCAACTAATGAAAAACTGTTTTTT.

This rearrangement joins TRBV3-1 (or the pseudogene TRBV3-2) to TRBJ2-1; 13 positions match TRBD2. CDR1 and CDR2 from the germline V gene are LGHDT and YNNKEL (reference sequence). Unmatched junction bases numbered 6, after V lost 4 bases and J lost 6 bases. The CDR3 runs to 16 residues. This CDR3 is CASSLTGLAGANEQFF. The CDR3 nucleotides are TGTGCCAGCAGCCTCACCGGACTAGCGGGGGCCAATGAGCAGTTCTTC.

The genes are TRBV6-1 and TRBJ2-3, with D tentatively TRBD2 (5 bases). This CDR3 is built from 15 residues. The germline V gene has CDR1 MNHNS and CDR2 SASEGT. V lost 3 bases and J lost 3, with 13 bases in between. Here the CDR3 reads CASSELAGDTDTQYF. The CDR3 region has the DNA TGTGCCAGCAGTGAGTTGGCGGGCGATACAGATACGCAGTATTTT.

This chain connects TRBV5-1 to TRBJ1-3; D gene uncertain. With 0 bases removed from V and 0 bases from J, the gap between germline ends came to 7 bases. The CDR3 spans 15 residues. The germline CDR1 and CDR2 sequences are SGHRS and YFSETQ. The CDR3 bases are TGCGCCAGCAGCTTGGTGGCAGGCTCTGGAAACACCATATATTTT. Encoded protein: CASSLVAGSGNTIYF.

The gene calls are TRBV6-6 and TRBJ1-1; a weak D match, TRBD1 (6 bases). Deletions cut 6 bases from V and 0 bases from J, with 17 bases between. In germline, CDR1 is MNHNY, CDR2 SVGAGI (reference sequence). The CDR3 is made up of 16 amino acids. CDR3 region: CASSLWGGTMNTEAFF. The CDR3, as DNA: TGTGCCAGCAGCCTATGGGGGGGCACCATGAACACTGAAGCTTTCTTT.

The CDR3 DNA is TGTGCCAGCAGTCACAGGGGAGGAGGCACCGGGGAGCTGTTTTTT. This sequence encodes CASSHRGGGTGELFF. This chain links TRBV6-6 with TRBJ2-2; the D gene is possibly TRBD1 (7 bases). The length of the CDR3 is 15 residues. Germline V CDR1 and CDR2: MNHNY, SVGAGI (reference sequence). The V gene lost 5 bases and the J gene lost 4 bases, with 14 bases spanning the gap.

The V gene is TRBV20-1, the J gene TRBJ1-5; D gene ambiguous. CDR1 DFQATT and CDR2 SNEGSKA come from the germline V gene (reference sequence). Trimming shortened V by 3 bases and J by 4 bases, and 13 bases separated the two germline ends. The CDR3 consists of 14 residues. The CDR3 spells CSASREEGNQPQHF. CDR3 bases: TGCAGTGCTAGTAGGGAGGAAGGGAATCAGCCCCAGCATTTT.

This clone is categorized as medium-sized. The chain links TRBV27 to TRBJ1-3; TRBD1 aligns across 8 bases. The germline gives CDR1 MNHEY, CDR2 SMNVEV (reference sequence). The CDR3 is 20 amino acids. The trim removed 0 bases at V and 0 bases at J, leaving 13 bases unmatched. CDR3 DNA: TGTGCCAGCAGTTTATCAGGACAGGGTATCAGTTATCCCTCTGGAAACACCATATATTTT. It specifies CASSLSGQGISYPSGNTIYF.

V usage is TRBV7-9 and J usage is TRBJ1-1; TRBD1 aligns across 7 bases. The junction had 4 bases not matched to a gene; V was cut back by 5 bases and J by 1 base. The CDR3 is 14 amino acids. The germline CDR1 and CDR2 sequences are SEHNR and FQNEAQ (reference sequence). The CDR3: CASSVGTANTEAFF. In DNA form, the CDR3 reads TGTGCCAGCAGCGTGGGGACAGCGAACACTGAAGCTTTCTTT.